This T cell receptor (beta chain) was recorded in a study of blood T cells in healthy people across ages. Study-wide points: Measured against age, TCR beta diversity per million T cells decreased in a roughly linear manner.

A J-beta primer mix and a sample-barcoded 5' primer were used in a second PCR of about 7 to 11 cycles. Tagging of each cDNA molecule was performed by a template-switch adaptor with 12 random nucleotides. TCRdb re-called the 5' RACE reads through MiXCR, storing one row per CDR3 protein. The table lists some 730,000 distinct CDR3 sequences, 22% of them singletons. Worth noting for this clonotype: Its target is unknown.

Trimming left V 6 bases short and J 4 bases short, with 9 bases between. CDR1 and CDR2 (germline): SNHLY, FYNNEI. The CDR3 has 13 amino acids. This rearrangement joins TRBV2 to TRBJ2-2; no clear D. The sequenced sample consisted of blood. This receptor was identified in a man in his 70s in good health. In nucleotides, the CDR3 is TGTGCCAGCAGCGCAGACGGCACCGGGGAGCTGTTTTTT. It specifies CASSADGTGELFF.